The 31 T cell receptor beta chains given below trace back to one sample, sequenced in a study of T cell clones after liver transplantation. The method was immunoSEQ multiplex PCR; TCRdb's version includes in-frame clones alone and lacks a portion of them. The sample yields about 75,000 clones, about 85% seen once. Material: CD4+ T cells from blood, obtained less than 50 months after liver transplant. Every receptor here comes from a human patient who received a liver transplant. Some T cells may be provided by the graft donor.

This clone was detected only a few times. CDR3 DNA sequence: TGTGCCTGGGCGGGACAGGCGAACACTGAAGCTTTCTTT. The encoded protein is CAWAGQANTEAFF. The chain links TRBV30 to TRBJ1-1; 8 bases agree with TRBD1. The length of the CDR3 is 13 residues. With V trimmed by 5 bases and J by 1 base, 3 bases remained unmatched. The germline V gene has CDR1 GTSNPN and CDR2 SVGIG (reference sequence).

This chain joins TRBV6-6 and TRBJ1-4, with D hard to call. The CDR3 runs to 14 residues. Trimming shortened V by 3 bases and J by 2 bases, and 7 bases separated the two germline ends. Germline values: CDR1 MNHNY, CDR2 SVGAGI (reference sequence). The CDR3, as DNA: TGTGCCAGCAGTTATGTGGGGACTAATGAAAAACTGTTTTTT. Translation gives CASSYVGTNEKLFF.

This chain joins TRBV6-1 and TRBJ2-5; TRBD1 aligns across 8 bases. Germline lookup yields CDR1 MNHNS and CDR2 SASEGT. Trimming cost V 8 bases and J 4 bases; bases outside gene matches: 12. The CDR3 is 15 residues long. CDR3 coding DNA: TGTGCCAGCTTCAGAAGCCTCCAGGGGGCAGAGACCCAGTACTTC. Its translation is CASFRSLQGAETQYF.

The chain uses TRBV11-3 and TRBJ2-1; the match to TRBD2 covers 11 bases. With 3 bases clipped from V and 9 bases from J, the junction kept 10 bases outside the gene matches. The length of the CDR3 is 16 residues. Germline assignment: CDR1 SGHNT and CDR2 YENEEA. The CDR3 spells CASSLALAGGLGEQFF. DNA for the CDR3: TGTGCCAGCAGCTTGGCGCTAGCGGGAGGTCTTGGTGAGCAGTTCTTC.

In DNA form, the CDR3 reads TGTGCCAGCATGGACCCGAATGAAAAACTGTTTTTT. It translates to CASMDPNEKLFF. The chain uses TRBV6-5 and TRBJ1-4; no clear D gene. The V end lost 7 bases, the J end lost 5 bases, and 8 bases lay between the germline ends. Germline lookup yields CDR1 MNHEY and CDR2 SVGAGI. The CDR3 is 12 amino acids.

J is TRBJ2-7 and V is TRBV28; the D gene is possibly TRBD2 (5 bases). Germline V gene lookup returns CDR1 MDHEN and CDR2 SYDVKM. The CDR3 is 12 amino acids. Trimming cost V 5 bases and J 2 bases, with 7 bases left between them. CDR3 protein: CASSLAPYEQYF. CDR3 DNA: TGTGCCAGCAGTCTAGCTCCCTACGAGCAGTACTTC.

The chain carries TRBV28 and TRBJ2-1; D is possibly TRBD2 (5 bases). V lost 8 bases and J lost 4, with 24 bases in between. The CDR3 is made up of 17 amino acids. Germline V CDR1 and CDR2: MDHEN, SYDVKM. The CDR3 nucleotides are TGTGCCAGCGCGGATCCCGCGAGGCTAGCCCTTTACAATGAGCAGTTCTTC. Protein: CASADPARLALYNEQFF.

The genes are TRBV9 and TRBJ1-2; 9 bases match TRBD1. This CDR3 is 15 amino acids long. J gave up 4 bases and V 2 bases, and 6 bases lay outside the gene matches. Germline V lookup: CDR1 SGDLS, CDR2 YYNGEE. CDR3 sequence reads: CASSVSTGGSYGYTF. The DNA for the CDR3 is TGTGCCAGCAGCGTGTCGACAGGGGGTAGCTATGGCTACACCTTC.

With respect to this clone: The same CDR3 can be traced to other DNA sequences in this sample. The chain joins TRBV7-2 to TRBJ1-2, with TRBD1 as a possible D gene (5 bases). CDR3 size: 12 residues. V was trimmed by 0 bases and J by 6 bases, leaving 5 bases between them. CDR1 is SGHTA and CDR2 is FQGNSA in the germline V gene. The chain's CDR3 is CASSLAGDGYTF. CDR3 sequence (DNA): TGTGCCAGCAGCTTAGCAGGGGATGGCTACACCTTC.

CDR3 bases: TGTGCCAGCAGTGACTCGGGACTAGCGGGAATAAGACAGTTCTTC. This sequence encodes CASSDSGLAGIRQFF. This chain joins TRBV6-4 and TRBJ2-1, with 13 bases aligning to TRBD2. Germline V lookup: CDR1 MRHNA, CDR2 SNTAGT. V dropped 0 bases and J dropped 13; count of bases not matched to a gene: 6. This CDR3 comprises 15 residues.

The rearrangement uses TRBV29-1 and TRBJ1-5; tentatively, D is TRBD1 (6 bases). V lost 0 bases to trimming and J lost 8 bases, with 20 bases between them. The CDR3 is made up of 16 amino acids. The germline CDR1 and CDR2 sequences are SQVTM and ANQGSEA. CDR3 coding DNA: TGCAGCGTTGAAGATCGGGGGGGGCCCCGGGGTGAGCCCCAGCATTTT. Its protein product is CSVEDRGGPRGEPQHF.

The rearrangement links TRBV9 to TRBJ2-1; 10 nucleotides line up with TRBD1. With V trimmed by 3 bases and J by 10 bases, 13 bases remained unmatched. CDR1 and CDR2 (germline): SGDLS, YYNGEE. This CDR3 has 16 amino acids. CDR3 amino acids: CASSARSRDRGREQFF. CDR3 DNA sequence: TGTGCCAGCAGCGCCCGATCCCGGGACAGGGGTCGCGAGCAGTTCTTC. Full variable domain (remainder filled in from reference TRBV9 and TRBJ2-1): DSGVTQTPKHLITATGQRVTLRCSPRSGDLSVYWYQQSLDQGLQFLIQYYNGEERAKGNILERFSAQQFPDLHSELNLSSLELGDSALYFCASSARSRDRGREQFFGPGTRLTVL.

The chain is built from TRBV7-2 and TRBJ2-3; D possibly matches TRBD1 or TRBD2 (5 bases each). The CDR3 runs to 17 residues. Trimming pared 1 base from V and 0 bases from J, leaving 14 bases between. Germline CDR1 and CDR2: SGHTA and FQGNSA. The CDR3 here is CASSLGWGRMSTDTQYF. CDR3 sequence (DNA): TGTGCCAGCAGCTTAGGATGGGGACGGATGAGCACAGATACGCAGTATTTT.

The chain recombines TRBV9 with TRBJ1-1; 11 bases fit TRBD1. The CDR3 consists of 14 residues. The ends lost 3 bases at V and 4 bases at J; junction bases unmatched: 2. Germline CDR1 is SGDLS and CDR2 is YYNGEE. The DNA for the CDR3 is TGTGCCAGCAGCGCCGGGACAGGGGGCACTGAAGCTTTCTTT. Its translation: CASSAGTGGTEAFF.

This clone showed up just once. This chain joins TRBV5-4 and TRBJ1-2; 9 nucleotides agree with TRBD1. CDR1 SGHNT and CDR2 YYREEE come from the germline V gene (reference sequence). With 4 bases clipped from V and 4 bases from J, the junction kept 5 bases outside the gene matches. There are 14 residues in the CDR3. CDR3 loop: CASSPGQGIYGYTF. DNA for the CDR3: TGTGCCAGCAGCCCGGGACAGGGAATCTATGGCTACACCTTC.

The rearrangement joins TRBV2 to TRBJ2-3; 14 bases are a match to TRBD2. Germline CDR1 is SNHLY and CDR2 is FYNNEI. The CDR3 is 17 amino acids. Unmatched junction bases numbered 9, after V lost 5 bases and J lost 5 bases. The CDR3 region is CASSQGLAGALVDTQYF. CDR3 coding DNA: TGTGCCAGCAGTCAGGGACTAGCGGGAGCCCTAGTAGATACGCAGTATTTT.

The chain employs TRBV6-1 and TRBJ1-2; 7 nucleotides agree with TRBD1. CDR1 and CDR2 from the germline V gene are MNHNS and SASEGT. The V and J ends lost 5 bases and 0 bases, in that order; junction bases with no gene match: 6. The CDR3 loop spans 15 amino acids. As DNA, the CDR3 is TGTGCCAGCAGTCAGGACAGGCTTGCTAACTATGGCTACACCTTC. Its protein is CASSQDRLANYGYTF.

The V and J genes are TRBV5-4 and TRBJ2-7; 7 bases map to TRBD2. Per the germline V gene, CDR1 is SGHNT and CDR2 is YYREEE (reference sequence). The CDR3 totals 15 residues. V shed 0 bases and J 2 bases; nucleotides not matched to a gene: 5. The DNA for the CDR3 is TGTGCCAGCAGCTTGGGGGGACTAACCACCTACGAGCAGTACTTC. This encodes CASSLGGLTTYEQYF.

V usage is TRBV27 and J usage is TRBJ2-1; D may be TRBD2 (5 bases). V was shortened by 1 base and J by 5 bases, with 12 bases between the two germline ends. The CDR3 contains 15 residues. CDR1 MNHEY and CDR2 SMNVEV come from the germline V gene (reference sequence). In DNA, the CDR3 is TGTGCCAGCAGTTTATACTTGGACTCGGACAATGAGCAGTTCTTC. This encodes CASSLYLDSDNEQFF.

The sample holds one count of this clone. The CDR3 reads CASSPLAGRETQYF. DNA of the CDR3: TGTGCCAGCAGCCCGTTAGCGGGACGGGAGACCCAGTACTTC. The rearrangement links TRBV9 to TRBJ2-5; 8 bases fit TRBD2. V dropped 4 bases and J dropped 5; count of bases not matched to a gene: 7. The CDR3 contains 14 residues. Germline CDR1 reads SGDLS; CDR2 reads YYNGEE.

V and J are TRBV6-6 and TRBJ2-7, with D tentatively TRBD2 (6 bases). V gave up 1 base and J gave up 7 bases, with 14 bases separating them. Germline values: CDR1 MNHNY, CDR2 SVGAGI (reference sequence). This CDR3 region has 14 residues. The CDR3 loop reads CASSYWGERGEQYF. The DNA for the CDR3 is TGTGCCAGCAGTTACTGGGGGGAAAGGGGAGAGCAGTACTTC.

V gene TRBV5-1 combines with J gene TRBJ2-7, with D possibly being TRBD1 (6 bases). Germline CDR1 is SGHRS and CDR2 is YFSETQ. The CDR3 runs 14 residues. V lost 1 base and J lost 2, with 10 bases in between. The CDR3 nucleotides read TGCGCCAGCAGCTTGTACAGGGTGGCCTACGAGCAGTACTTC. It codes for CASSLYRVAYEQYF.

The chain employs TRBV5-8 and TRBJ1-5; the D gene is possibly TRBD1 (6 bases). Trimming took off 5 bases at V and 8 bases at J, with 17 bases between the two ends. Germline loops: CDR1 SGHTS, CDR2 YDEGEE. This CDR3 is 14 amino acids long. For the CDR3, the DNA is TGTGCCAGCAGTCACGCGACAGGATCGGAGCCCCAGCATTTT. Its protein product is CASSHATGSEPQHF. The full variable domain, with the rest looked up from reference TRBV5-8 and TRBJ1-5, is EAGVTQSPTHLIKTRGQQATLRCSPISGHTSVYWYQQALGLGLQFLLWYDEGEERNRGNFPPRFSGRQFPNYSSELNVNALELEDSALYLCASSHATGSEPQHFGDGTRLSIL.

The chain links TRBV9 to TRBJ2-2; TRBD2 matches at 9 bases. The CDR3 spans 14 residues. Trimming cost V 4 bases and J 6 bases; bases outside gene matches: 4. CDR1 and CDR2 from the germline V gene are SGDLS and YYNGEE. The CDR3 DNA sequence: TGTGCCAGCAGCCCGGGACTAGCAGCCGGGGAGCTGTTTTTT. Its translation is CASSPGLAAGELFF. Together with reference TRBV9 and TRBJ2-2, the CDR3 gives the full variable domain: DSGVTQTPKHLITATGQRVTLRCSPRSGDLSVYWYQQSLDQGLQFLIQYYNGEERAKGNILERFSAQQFPDLHSELNLSSLELGDSALYFCASSPGLAAGELFFGEGSRLTVL.

The chain links TRBV7-9 to TRBJ1-1; no definite D call. This CDR3 region has 12 residues. The germline V and J ends were trimmed by 6 bases and 3 bases, with 8 bases remaining between them. CDR1 SEHNR and CDR2 FQNEAQ come from the germline V gene (reference sequence). The CDR3 is CASRPMDTEAFF. The CDR3 region has the DNA TGTGCCAGCAGACCTATGGACACTGAAGCTTTCTTT.

V gene TRBV7-8 combines with J gene TRBJ1-1; D is possibly TRBD1 (6 bases). The CDR3 is 16 residues long. Germline V gene sequence: CDR1 SGHVS, CDR2 FQNEAQ. V was trimmed by 1 base and J by 0 bases, leaving 12 bases between them. The CDR3 loop reads CASSLEGVRVNTEAFF. The CDR3 bases are TGTGCCAGCAGCTTAGAGGGGGTCAGGGTGAACACTGAAGCTTTCTTT.

V is TRBV5-1 and J is TRBJ2-2; 8 bases agree with TRBD2. The CDR3 runs 17 residues. Germline values: CDR1 SGHRS, CDR2 YFSETQ. V trimming: 3 bases; J trimming: 0 bases; junction bases outside the gene matches: 7. The CDR3 spells CASSSRAGAPNTGELFF. CDR3 coding DNA: TGCGCCAGCAGCTCACGAGCGGGGGCTCCGAACACCGGGGAGCTGTTTTTT.

The gene calls are TRBV7-2 and TRBJ2-7; 11 bases line up with TRBD2. The germline V gene has CDR1 SGHTA and CDR2 FQGNSA. With V trimmed by 5 bases and J by 0 bases, 6 bases remained unmatched. CDR3 size: 16 residues. CDR3 in amino acids: CASSPLSGRGSYEQYF. The CDR3 nucleotides read TGTGCCAGCAGCCCACTTAGCGGGAGGGGCTCCTACGAGCAGTACTTC. Looking up the rest from reference TRBV7-2 and TRBJ2-7 gives the full variable domain: GAGVSQSPSNKVTEKGKDVELRCDPISGHTALYWYRQSLGQGLEFLIYFQGNSAPDKSGLPSDRFSAERTGGSVSTLTIQRTQQEDSAVYLCASSPLSGRGSYEQYFGPGTRLTVT.

V usage is TRBV5-1 and J usage is TRBJ1-3, with 7 bases fitting TRBD1. Per the germline V gene, CDR1 is SGHRS and CDR2 is YFSETQ. With 4 bases clipped from V and 0 bases from J, the junction kept 7 bases outside the gene matches. The CDR3 covers 16 residues. The CDR3 protein is CASSPAAGGSGNTIYF. In DNA form, the CDR3 reads TGCGCCAGCAGCCCAGCCGCAGGGGGCTCTGGAAACACCATATATTTT.

The chain links TRBV29-1 to TRBJ1-2, with D unclear. Germline V gives CDR1 SQVTM, CDR2 ANQGSEA. The CDR3 totals 13 residues. Trimming stripped 4 bases from V and 6 bases from J, with 15 bases between. DNA of the CDR3: TGCAGCGTTGGAGAGGGCCTAATAAATGGCTACACCTTC. The encoded protein is CSVGEGLINGYTF.

This sequence joins TRBV27 and TRBJ2-7, with D perhaps being TRBD1 or TRBD2 (5 bases each). The CDR3 spans 16 residues. Germline CDR1 reads MNHEY; CDR2 reads SMNVEV (reference sequence). V shed 4 bases and J shed 4 bases, with 20 bases lying between them. The CDR3 DNA reads as TGTGCCAGCAGTTCCTACTACCGGGACGGTAAATACGAGCAGTACTTC. It translates to CASSSYYRDGKYEQYF.